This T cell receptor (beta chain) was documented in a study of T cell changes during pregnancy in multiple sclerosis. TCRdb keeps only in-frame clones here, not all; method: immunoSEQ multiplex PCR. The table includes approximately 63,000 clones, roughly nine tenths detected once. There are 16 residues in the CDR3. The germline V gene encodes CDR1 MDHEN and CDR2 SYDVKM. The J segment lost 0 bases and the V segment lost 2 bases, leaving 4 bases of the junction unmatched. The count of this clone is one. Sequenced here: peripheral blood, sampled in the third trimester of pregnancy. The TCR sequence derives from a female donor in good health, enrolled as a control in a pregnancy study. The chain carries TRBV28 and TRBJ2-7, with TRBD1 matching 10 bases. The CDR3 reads CASSLQRDRGSYEQYF. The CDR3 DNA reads TGTGCCAGCAGTTTACAACGGGACAGGGGCTCCTACGAGCAGTACTTC.